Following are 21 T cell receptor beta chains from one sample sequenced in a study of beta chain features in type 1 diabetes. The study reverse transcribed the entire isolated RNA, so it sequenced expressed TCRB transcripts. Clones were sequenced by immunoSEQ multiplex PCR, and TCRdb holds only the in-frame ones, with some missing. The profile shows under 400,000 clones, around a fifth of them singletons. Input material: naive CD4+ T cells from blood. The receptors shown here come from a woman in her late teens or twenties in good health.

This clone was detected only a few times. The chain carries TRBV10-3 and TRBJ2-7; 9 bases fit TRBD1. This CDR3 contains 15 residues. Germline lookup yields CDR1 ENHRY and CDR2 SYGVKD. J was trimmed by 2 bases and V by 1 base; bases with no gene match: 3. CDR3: CAISEFGTGTYEQYF. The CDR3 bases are TGTGCCATCAGTGAGTTCGGGACAGGGACCTACGAGCAGTACTTC.

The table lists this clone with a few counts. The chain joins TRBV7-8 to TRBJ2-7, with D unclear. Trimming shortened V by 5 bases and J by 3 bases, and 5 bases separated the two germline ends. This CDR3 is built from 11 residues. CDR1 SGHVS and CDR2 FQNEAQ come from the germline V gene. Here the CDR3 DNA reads TGTGCCAGCAGCACAAACTACGAGCAGTACTTC. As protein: CASSTNYEQYF.

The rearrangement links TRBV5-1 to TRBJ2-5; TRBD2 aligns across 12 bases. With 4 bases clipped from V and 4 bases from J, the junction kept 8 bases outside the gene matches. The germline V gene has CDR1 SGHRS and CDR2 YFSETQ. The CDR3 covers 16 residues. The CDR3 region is CASSPDSTSGGETQYF. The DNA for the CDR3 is TGCGCCAGCAGCCCCGATTCGACTAGCGGGGGAGAGACCCAGTACTTC.

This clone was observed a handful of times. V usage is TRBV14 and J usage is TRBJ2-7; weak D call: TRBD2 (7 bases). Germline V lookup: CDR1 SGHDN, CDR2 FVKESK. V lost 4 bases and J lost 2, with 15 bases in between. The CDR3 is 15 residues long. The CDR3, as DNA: TGTGCCAGCAGCCCAGGGGACTATCCCACCTACGAGCAGTACTTC. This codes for CASSPGDYPTYEQYF.

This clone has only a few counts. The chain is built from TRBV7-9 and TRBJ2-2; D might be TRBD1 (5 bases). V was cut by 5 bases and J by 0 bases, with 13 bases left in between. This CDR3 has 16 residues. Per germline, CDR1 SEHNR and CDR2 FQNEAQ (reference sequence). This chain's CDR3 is CASSARVVANTGELFF. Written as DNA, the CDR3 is TGTGCCAGCAGCGCCAGGGTTGTCGCGAACACCGGGGAGCTGTTTTTT. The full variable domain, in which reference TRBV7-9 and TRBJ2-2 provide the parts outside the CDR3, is DTGVSQNPRHKITKRGQNVTFRCDPISEHNRLYWYRQTLGQGPEFLTYFQNEAQLEKSRLLSDRFSAERPKGSFSTLEIQRTEQGDSAMYLCASSARVVANTGELFFGEGSRLTVL.

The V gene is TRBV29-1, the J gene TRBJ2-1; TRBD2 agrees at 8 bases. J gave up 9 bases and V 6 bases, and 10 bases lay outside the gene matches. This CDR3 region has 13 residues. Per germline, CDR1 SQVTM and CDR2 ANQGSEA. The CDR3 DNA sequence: TGCAGCGTCGGCCCCACAGCGGGAGCTGAGCAGTTCTTC. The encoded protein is CSVGPTAGAEQFF.

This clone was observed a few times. The CDR3 spells CASSLVETGAYEQYF. In nucleotides, the CDR3 is TGCGCCAGCAGCTTGGTGGAGACGGGAGCCTACGAGCAGTACTTC. V usage is TRBV5-1 and J usage is TRBJ2-7; D possibly corresponds to TRBD2 (6 bases). The CDR3 extends over 15 amino acids. Looked up from germline, CDR1 is SGHRS and CDR2 is YFSETQ. Deletions cut 0 bases from V and 2 bases from J, with 12 bases between.

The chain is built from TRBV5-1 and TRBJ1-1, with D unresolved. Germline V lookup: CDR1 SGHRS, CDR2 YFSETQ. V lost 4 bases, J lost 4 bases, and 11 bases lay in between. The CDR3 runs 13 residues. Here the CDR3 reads CASSVNAVTEAFF. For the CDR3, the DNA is TGCGCCAGCAGCGTTAACGCGGTCACTGAAGCTTTCTTT.

This CDR3 reads CATPTKDRTAYSNQPQHF. In nucleotides, the CDR3 is TGCGCCACCCCCACAAAGGACCGGACAGCTTATAGCAATCAGCCCCAGCATTTT. The V and J genes are TRBV23-1 and TRBJ1-5, with D possibly TRBD1 on 6 matching bases. TRBV23-1 counts as an open reading frame of uncertain function. The CDR3 length is 18 residues. V shed 10 bases and J shed 0 bases, with 25 bases lying between them.

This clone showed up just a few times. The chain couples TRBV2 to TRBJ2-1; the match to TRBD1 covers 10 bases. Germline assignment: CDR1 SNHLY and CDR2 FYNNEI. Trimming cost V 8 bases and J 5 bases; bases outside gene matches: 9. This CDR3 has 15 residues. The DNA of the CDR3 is TGTGCCAGCGGCCAACCGGGACAGGGGAACAATGAGCAGTTCTTC. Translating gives CASGQPGQGNNEQFF.

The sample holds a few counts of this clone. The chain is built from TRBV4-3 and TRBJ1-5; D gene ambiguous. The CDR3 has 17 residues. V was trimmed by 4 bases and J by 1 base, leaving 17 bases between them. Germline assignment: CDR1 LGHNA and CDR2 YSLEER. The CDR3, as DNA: TGCGCCAGCAGCCCCGAGGCCCTTCACGGCAGCAATCAGCCCCAGCATTTT. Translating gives CASSPEALHGSNQPQHF.

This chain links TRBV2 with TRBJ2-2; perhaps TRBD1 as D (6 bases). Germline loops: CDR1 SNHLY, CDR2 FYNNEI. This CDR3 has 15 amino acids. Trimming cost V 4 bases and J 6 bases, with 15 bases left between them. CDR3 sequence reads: CASSGDGPGAGELFF. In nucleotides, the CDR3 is TGTGCCAGCAGTGGGGACGGCCCAGGGGCCGGGGAGCTGTTTTTT.

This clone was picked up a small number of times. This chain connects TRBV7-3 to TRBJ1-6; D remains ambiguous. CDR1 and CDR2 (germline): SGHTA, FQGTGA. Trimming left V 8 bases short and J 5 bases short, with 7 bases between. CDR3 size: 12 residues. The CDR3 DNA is TGTGCCAGCGGCCAGAATAATTCACCCCTCCACTTT. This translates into CASGQNNSPLHF.

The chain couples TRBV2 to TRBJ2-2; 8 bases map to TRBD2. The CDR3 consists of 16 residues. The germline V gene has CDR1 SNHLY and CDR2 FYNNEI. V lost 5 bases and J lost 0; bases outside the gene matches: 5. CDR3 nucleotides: TGTGCCAGCAGTTTAGCGGGACACGCGAACACCGGGGAGCTGTTTTTT. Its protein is CASSLAGHANTGELFF.

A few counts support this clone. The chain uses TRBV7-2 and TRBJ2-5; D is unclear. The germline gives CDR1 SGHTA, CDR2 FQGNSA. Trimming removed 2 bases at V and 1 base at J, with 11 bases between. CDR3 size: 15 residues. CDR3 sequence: CASSLSTALQETQYF. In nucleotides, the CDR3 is TGTGCCAGCAGCTTAAGTACCGCACTCCAAGAGACCCAGTACTTC.

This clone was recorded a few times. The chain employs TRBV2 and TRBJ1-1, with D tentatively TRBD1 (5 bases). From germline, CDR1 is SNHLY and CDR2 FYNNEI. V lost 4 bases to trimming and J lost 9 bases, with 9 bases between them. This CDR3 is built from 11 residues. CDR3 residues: CASSARGQAFF. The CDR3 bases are TGTGCCAGCAGTGCTAGGGGCCAAGCTTTCTTT. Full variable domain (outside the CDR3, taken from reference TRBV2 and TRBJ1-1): EPEVTQTPSHQVTQMGQEVILRCVPISNHLYFYWYRQILGQKVEFLVSFYNNEISEKSEIFDDQFSVERPDGSNFTLKIRSTKLEDSAMYFCASSARGQAFFGQGTRLTVV.

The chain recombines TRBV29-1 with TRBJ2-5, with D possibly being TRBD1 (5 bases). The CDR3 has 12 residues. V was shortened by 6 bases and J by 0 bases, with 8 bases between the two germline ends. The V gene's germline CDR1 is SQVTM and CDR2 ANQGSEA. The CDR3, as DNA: TGCAGCGTGAGACAGAACCAAGAGACCCAGTACTTC. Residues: CSVRQNQETQYF. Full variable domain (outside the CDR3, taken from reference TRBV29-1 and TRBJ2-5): SAVISQKPSRDICQRGTSLTIQCQVDSQVTMMFWYRQQPGQSLTLIATANQGSEATYESGFVIDKFPISRPNLTFSTLTVSNMSPEDSSIYLCSVRQNQETQYFGPGTRLLVL.

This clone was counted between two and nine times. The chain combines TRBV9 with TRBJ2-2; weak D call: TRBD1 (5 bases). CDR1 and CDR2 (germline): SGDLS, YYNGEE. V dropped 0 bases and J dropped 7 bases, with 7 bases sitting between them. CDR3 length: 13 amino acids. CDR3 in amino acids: CASSVAGRGELFF. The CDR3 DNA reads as TGTGCCAGCAGCGTAGCAGGGCGCGGGGAGCTGTTTTTT.

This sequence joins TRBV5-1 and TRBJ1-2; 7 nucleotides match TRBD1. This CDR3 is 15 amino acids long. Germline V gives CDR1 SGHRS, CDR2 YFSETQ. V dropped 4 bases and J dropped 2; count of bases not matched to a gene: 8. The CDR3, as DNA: TGCGCCAGCAGCCGTAGGGGGCAGGAAAACTATGGCTACACCTTC. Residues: CASSRRGQENYGYTF.

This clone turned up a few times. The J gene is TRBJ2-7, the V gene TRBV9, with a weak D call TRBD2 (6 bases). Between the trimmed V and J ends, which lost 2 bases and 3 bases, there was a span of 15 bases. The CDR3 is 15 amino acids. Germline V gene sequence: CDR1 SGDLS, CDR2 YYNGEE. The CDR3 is CASSVAAGSRYEQYF. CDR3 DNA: TGTGCCAGCAGCGTGGCGGCGGGGAGCCGCTACGAGCAGTACTTC.

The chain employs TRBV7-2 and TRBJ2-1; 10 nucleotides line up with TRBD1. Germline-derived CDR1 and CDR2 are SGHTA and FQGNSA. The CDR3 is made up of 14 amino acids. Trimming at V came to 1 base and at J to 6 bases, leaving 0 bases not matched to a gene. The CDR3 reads CASSLGDRGNEQFF. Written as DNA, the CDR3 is TGTGCCAGCAGCTTAGGGGACAGGGGCAATGAGCAGTTCTTC.